These 29 T cell receptor beta chains originate from one sample sequenced in a study of OX40 agonist ivuxolimab in advanced cancers. Only in-frame clones appear in the TCRdb table, and some are missing; sequencing was by immunoSEQ multiplex PCR. The sample carries approximately 35,000 clones, under 80% recorded once. This material consisted of CD4+ or CD8+ T cells sorted from blood, taken in a trial of the OX40 agonist ivuxolimab. The source of these receptors is an adult with an advanced solid tumor such as melanoma, head and neck, liver or kidney cancer.

This clone was recorded once. The chain carries TRBV30 and TRBJ1-2; D gene unclear. With 8 bases removed from V and 4 bases from J, the gap between germline ends came to 14 bases. Looked up from germline, CDR1 is GTSNPN and CDR2 is SVGIG (reference sequence). CDR3 length: 12 residues. The CDR3 reads CAHGMGGYGYTF. The CDR3 DNA reads as TGTGCCCATGGGATGGGAGGCTATGGCTACACCTTC.

This chain uses TRBV28 with TRBJ2-1, with 13 bases lining up with TRBD2. With V trimmed by 2 bases and J by 8 bases, 3 bases remained unmatched. This CDR3 is built from 15 residues. CDR1 and CDR2 from the germline V gene are MDHEN and SYDVKM. This CDR3 is CASSLLTSGGDEQFF. CDR3 sequence (DNA): TGTGCCAGCAGTTTACTTACTAGCGGGGGGGATGAGCAGTTCTTC.

This clone was picked up a small number of times. The V gene is TRBV19, the J gene TRBJ2-3; D not certain. CDR1 is LNHDA, CDR2 SQIVND, per germline (reference sequence). V lost 4 bases, J lost 5 bases, and 13 bases lay in between. This CDR3 has 14 amino acids. CDR3 region: CASSTLRTGDTQYF. CDR3 bases: TGTGCCAGTAGTACTCTGCGGACGGGAGATACGCAGTATTTT.

This CDR3 reads CASSPPPGAGEQFF. CDR3 nucleotides: TGTGCCAGCTCACCACCGCCAGGGGCTGGTGAGCAGTTCTTC. The chain uses TRBV18 and TRBJ2-1; D might be TRBD1 (6 bases). Germline CDR1 is KGHSH and CDR2 is LQKENI. This CDR3 is built from 14 residues. V lost 0 bases and J 9 bases, leaving 12 bases between the germline ends.

This chain links TRBV7-9 with TRBJ1-2; TRBD1 matches at 9 bases. The CDR3 contains 14 residues. V lost 5 bases to trimming and J lost 6 bases; unmatched junction nucleotides: 7. From germline, CDR1 is SEHNR and CDR2 FQNEAQ (reference sequence). CDR3 protein: CASSPDRDRDGYTF. CDR3 nucleotides: TGTGCCAGCAGCCCTGACCGGGACAGGGATGGCTACACCTTC.

The V gene is TRBV25-1, the J gene TRBJ2-7; 7 positions match TRBD2. The CDR3 length is 13 residues. Trimming took 6 bases from V and 5 from J; bases not matched to a gene: 7. The V gene's germline CDR1 is MGHDK and CDR2 SYGVNS. CDR3 nucleotides: TGTGCCAGCAGGGGGGGGATGCACGACGAGCAGTACTTC. This codes for CASRGGMHDEQYF.

The V call is TRBV7-8, the J call TRBJ1-1; D not resolved. CDR3 length: 14 amino acids. The germline V gene encodes CDR1 SGHVS and CDR2 FQNEAQ. V gave up 2 bases and J gave up 2 bases, with 9 bases separating them. The CDR3 sequence: CASSLNPGNTEAFF. In nucleotides, the CDR3 is TGTGCCAGCAGCTTAAATCCGGGAAACACTGAAGCTTTCTTT.

The CDR3: CASSLGGTPAQHF. The CDR3, as DNA: TGTGCCAGCAGTTTAGGGGGCACCCCAGCCCAGCATTTT. The chain couples TRBV28 to TRBJ1-5, with a possible D match to TRBD1 (6 bases). CDR3 length equals 13 residues. Trimming stripped 2 bases from V and 11 bases from J, with 13 bases between. Germline CDR1 MDHEN, CDR2 SYDVKM. The variable domain in full, with the rest retrieved from reference TRBV28 and TRBJ1-5, is DVKVTQSSRYLVKRTGEKVFLECVQDMDHENMFWYRQDPGLGLRLIYFSYDVKMKEKGDIPEGYSVSREKKERFSLILESASTNQTSMYLCASSLGGTPAQHFGDGTRLSIL.

This chain links TRBV11-3 with TRBJ2-2, with 8 bases aligning to TRBD1. The junction had 4 bases not matched to a gene; V was cut back by 1 base and J by 3 bases. The germline CDR1 and CDR2 sequences are SGHNT and YENEEA. The CDR3 spans 16 residues. CDR3 loop: CASSLVTGVDTGELFF. The CDR3 coding sequence is TGTGCCAGCAGCTTAGTGACAGGGGTAGACACCGGGGAGCTGTTTTTT.

The chain recombines TRBV5-1 with TRBJ2-2; D is unresolved. The CDR3 has 14 residues. Germline loops: CDR1 SGHRS, CDR2 YFSETQ. V dropped 2 bases and J dropped 1 base, with 6 bases sitting between them. CDR3 bases: TGCGCCAGCAGCTTCCGGATGAACACCGGGGAGCTGTTTTTT. This encodes CASSFRMNTGELFF.

The chain links TRBV9 to TRBJ1-1; tentatively, D is TRBD1 (5 bases). In germline, CDR1 is SGDLS, CDR2 YYNGEE. V lost 3 bases and J lost 5, with 29 bases in between. The CDR3 is 19 residues long. The CDR3 loop reads CASSAEREGRKLRGTEAFF. DNA of the CDR3: TGTGCCAGCAGCGCTGAGCGGGAGGGACGTAAACTACGGGGTACTGAAGCTTTCTTT.

This chain joins TRBV19 and TRBJ1-2, with D perhaps TRBD1 (6 bases). The V and J ends lost 7 bases and 8 bases respectively, with 17 bases between them. This CDR3 contains 13 residues. Germline CDR1 is LNHDA and CDR2 is SQIVND (reference sequence). Written as DNA, the CDR3 is TGTGCCAGTACCCCGACAGGTTCGGGGGGCTACACCTTC. This gives the protein CASTPTGSGGYTF. Together with reference TRBV19 and TRBJ1-2, the CDR3 gives the full variable domain: DGGITQSPKYLFRKEGQNVTLSCEQNLNHDAMYWYRQDPGQGLRLIYYSQIVNDFQKGDIAEGYSVSREKKESFPLTVTSAQKNPTAFYLCASTPTGSGGYTFGSGTRLTVV.

The chain is built from TRBV2 and TRBJ2-4, with 9 bases that match TRBD2. The CDR3 length is 16 residues. Germline V lookup: CDR1 SNHLY, CDR2 FYNNEI. With 7 bases clipped from V and 3 bases from J, the junction kept 10 bases outside the gene matches. In DNA form, the CDR3 reads TGTGCCAGCAACGCGGGGGGGCTTGTTTTCAAAAACATTCAGTACTTC. It specifies CASNAGGLVFKNIQYF. The variable domain in full, with the rest retrieved from reference TRBV2 and TRBJ2-4, is EPEVTQTPSHQVTQMGQEVILRCVPISNHLYFYWYRQILGQKVEFLVSFYNNEISEKSEIFDDQFSVERPDGSNFTLKIRSTKLEDSAMYFCASNAGGLVFKNIQYFGAGTRLSVL.

The chain joins TRBV6-1 to TRBJ1-2, with TRBD1 as a possible D gene (5 bases). V was shortened by 4 bases and J by 6 bases, with 12 bases between the two germline ends. The germline gives CDR1 MNHNS, CDR2 SASEGT. The CDR3 is made up of 13 amino acids. The CDR3 DNA reads as TGTGCCAGCAGTGTCTCGGGGCTTGATGGCTACACCTTC. This codes for CASSVSGLDGYTF.

V gene TRBV4-2 combines with J gene TRBJ2-7; 11 bases match TRBD2. Looked up from germline, CDR1 is LGHNA and CDR2 is YNFKEQ. V was clipped by 1 base and J by 0 bases; unmatched bases: 5. CDR3 size: 17 residues. The CDR3 loop is CASSQVGTSGSSYEQYF. The DNA for the CDR3 is TGTGCCAGCAGCCAAGTGGGGACTAGCGGAAGCTCCTACGAGCAGTACTTC.

This clone was found a few times. This chain joins TRBV6-1 and TRBJ1-1; D gene unclear. Germline V gene data show CDR1 as MNHNS and CDR2 as SASEGT. This CDR3 region has 11 residues. Deletions cut 5 bases from V and 8 bases from J, with 9 bases between. CDR3 DNA sequence: TGTGCCAGCAGTTACGAGAAAGAAGCTTTCTTT. Its protein is CASSYEKEAFF.

This clone was seen a handful of times. The gene calls are TRBV4-1 and TRBJ2-7; 9 bases agree with TRBD1. The CDR3 runs to 14 residues. Germline values: CDR1 MGHRA, CDR2 YSYEKL. V lost 5 bases and J lost 2; bases outside the gene matches: 4. This chain's CDR3 is CASSDHRGPYEQYF. CDR3 DNA sequence: TGCGCCAGCAGCGACCACAGGGGGCCCTACGAGCAGTACTTC.

The chain has TRBV27 and TRBJ2-6, with D perhaps TRBD1 or TRBD2 (5 bases each). The length of the CDR3 is 16 residues. V lost 3 bases and J lost 4, with 13 bases in between. Looked up from germline, CDR1 is MNHEY and CDR2 is SMNVEV (reference sequence). Written as DNA, the CDR3 is TGTGCCAGCAGTTTTGAGGGGACGGGGGGGGCCAACGTCCTGACTTTC. Residues: CASSFEGTGGANVLTF.

The V call is TRBV10-3, the J call TRBJ1-3; D not certain. CDR3 length: 15 residues. Germline CDR1 ENHRY, CDR2 SYGVKD. V was clipped by 3 bases and J by 3 bases, with 12 bases between them. The CDR3 DNA follows: TGTGCCATCAGTGAAAGCCCCATCCTTGGAAACACCATATATTTT. Amino acids: CAISESPILGNTIYF.

The chain is built from TRBV5-1 and TRBJ1-4, with a possible D match to TRBD1 (6 bases). Germline CDR1 SGHRS, CDR2 YFSETQ. The CDR3 runs 16 residues. V was cut by 0 bases and J by 0 bases, with 9 bases left in between. CDR3 coding DNA: TGCGCCAGCAGCTTGGGGACAGTTGCAACTAATGAAAAACTGTTTTTT. Translated: CASSLGTVATNEKLFF.

This clone was detected a few times. The V gene is TRBV10-3, the J gene TRBJ2-6, with no clear D. Trimming stripped 11 bases from V and 4 bases from J, with 6 bases between. Germline lookup yields CDR1 ENHRY and CDR2 SYGVKD. The CDR3 totals 11 residues. DNA of the CDR3: TGTGCCGCCCTCGGGGCCAACGTCCTGACTTTC. This sequence encodes CAALGANVLTF.

On this clone: An end of the junction differs from the germline gene, which may be a read error. V is TRBV4-1 and J is TRBJ2-5; 9 nucleotides line up with TRBD2. Germline V lookup: CDR1 MGHRA, CDR2 YSYEKL. The CDR3 contains 14 residues. This chain's CDR3 is CASSQRTSAETQYF. CDR3 bases: TGTGCCAGCAGCCAGAGGACTAGCGCGGAGACCCAGTACTTC.

The chain combines TRBV27 with TRBJ2-3; a weak D match, TRBD2 (7 bases). Trimming stripped 1 base from V and 2 bases from J, with 13 bases between. Looked up from germline, CDR1 is MNHEY and CDR2 is SMNVEV (reference sequence). The CDR3 consists of 16 residues. The CDR3 sequence is CASSLFYGGATDTQYF. DNA of the CDR3: TGTGCCAGCAGTTTATTCTATGGGGGGGCCACAGATACGCAGTATTTT.

This clone showed up just a few times. The gene calls are TRBV6-5 and TRBJ2-7, with 9 bases that match TRBD1. Trimming cost V 2 bases and J 5 bases; bases outside gene matches: 7. The CDR3 consists of 15 residues. CDR1 and CDR2 (germline): MNHEY, SVGAGI. The CDR3 loop is CASSYDGTGFNEQYF. CDR3 DNA sequence: TGTGCCAGCAGTTACGACGGGACAGGGTTTAACGAGCAGTACTTC.

The chain has TRBV5-1 and TRBJ2-5, with a weak D call TRBD2 (6 bases). This CDR3 is 14 amino acids long. V was cut by 3 bases and J by 3 bases, with 12 bases left in between. Germline lookup yields CDR1 SGHRS and CDR2 YFSETQ. The CDR3 coding sequence is TGCGCCAGCAGCTCCGGGGGTCCAAAAGAGACCCAGTACTTC. Its translation is CASSSGGPKETQYF.

V gene TRBV18 combines with J gene TRBJ2-1; D is undetermined. The germline V and J ends were trimmed by 2 bases and 6 bases, with 8 bases remaining between them. This CDR3 has 13 residues. Germline V gives CDR1 KGHSH, CDR2 LQKENI. The CDR3 nucleotides are TGTGCCAGCTCACCATTGGACGGCAATGAGCAGTTCTTC. Protein product: CASSPLDGNEQFF.

The chain uses TRBV21-1 and TRBJ1-5; TRBD1 was called by the table and not checked on the DNA. TRBV21-1 is deemed a pseudogene. The CDR3 totals 15 residues. The CDR3 DNA reads TGTGCCAGCAGCAAGAGGACAGGGAGCAATCAGCCCCAGCATTTT. Amino acids: CASSKRTGSNQPQHF.

The chain uses TRBV19 and TRBJ1-2; D unresolved. Per germline, CDR1 LNHDA and CDR2 SQIVND (reference sequence). The V and J ends lost 5 bases and 6 bases respectively, with 16 bases between them. The CDR3 sequence is 14 residues long. The CDR3 protein is CASSLDGGTDGYTF. DNA of the CDR3: TGTGCCAGTAGTTTGGACGGAGGAACTGATGGCTACACCTTC.

The chain is built from TRBV5-1 and TRBJ2-5; the D is unclear. Germline CDR1 SGHRS, CDR2 YFSETQ. V dropped 1 base and J dropped 2 bases, with 6 bases sitting between them. This CDR3 spans 13 amino acids. The CDR3 DNA reads TGCGCCAGCAGCTTGTTCTTGCAAGAGACCCAGTACTTC. Translation gives CASSLFLQETQYF.